These T cell receptor beta chains were read from a single sample in a study of blood T cells in healthy people across ages. TCRdb reanalysed the 5' RACE reads using MiXCR and keeps one entry per CDR3 protein. The sample records 1.5 million to 2 million distinct CDR3 sequences, about 35% being singletons. The material sequenced was blood. Receptor source: a woman aged 25 to 39 in good health. CDR3s leave out the opening cysteine and the closing phenylalanine or tryptophan.

TRBV27 | ASSLLAGDQPQH
TRBV20-1 | SARVGENYGYT
TRBV5-6 | ASSLGHSGANVLT
TRBV4-1 | ASSQEYRAHADTQY
TRBV29-1 | SVAPGLAYGSGELF
TRBV20-1 | SVSDKRGAYEQY
TRBV2 | ASLGTSGRDTQY
TRBV10-2 | ASGTPRESTDTQY
TRBV7-2 | ASIQDRADYNEQF
TRBV27 | ASSPSVGTANYGYT
TRBV20-1 | SARDRAAEVERLF
TRBV5-6 | ASSGGTGIQEAQY
TRBV7-2 | ASSLGGGSPAKQY
TRBV20-1 | NARDGGRTYEQY
TRBV5-5 | ASSLVYGQPQH
TRBV4-2 | ASSGASVSTNEKLF
TRBV4-1 | ASSQQSPGLGSYNEQF
TRBV7-2 | ASSLGFWTSGRAAKEQF
TRBV4-2 | ASSQERLADYEQY
TRBV3-1 | TSSHDAGHYEQY
TRBV5-1 | ASSPWTKPPTDTQY
TRBV27 | ASSQAWDTEAF
TRBV20-1 | SARGPGLAGSHEQF
TRBV6-1 | ASREGQRDQPQH
TRBV4-1 | ASSPKEIRGANTGELF
TRBV20-1 | SAQQDAKNIQY
TRBV7-9 | ASRIGGLSTDTQY
TRBV5-5 | ASSSWGGVEQY
TRBV9 | ASSEPGTSGTYQETQY
TRBV28 | ASSLGQSEQY
TRBV6-1 | ARDRGQETQY
TRBV12-3/TRBV12-4 | ASSLGLALTSTDTQY
TRBV18 | ASSLPIETQY
TRBV28 | ASSSGTGLQGWLNEQF
TRBV20-1 | SAEELTGNQETQY
TRBV7-9 | ASSSAQANQPQH
TRBV28 | ASSFGGAGYEQY
TRBV7-2 | ASSLWTSGSGEQF
TRBV29-1 | SAPTSGFHNVQF
TRBV12-3/TRBV12-4 | ASSFGENTDTQY
TRBV6-2/TRBV6-3 | ASSYSLDPGEGYT
TRBV2 | ASSEMGWAERGELF
TRBV7-9 | ASSLDGLPSPLH
TRBV20-1 | SASPGLAGSSSYNEQF
TRBV2 | ASRGRVENQPQH
TRBV20-1 | SASSQGGPGETQY
TRBV20-1 | SAKRYNTDTQY
TRBV27 | ASTTSREGTDTQY
TRBV7-9 | ASSLVAVQETQY
TRBV20-1 | SATGQGANQETQY
TRBV10-2 | ASSESRGKLDNEQF
TRBV5-1 | ASSLGNSGSRNEQF
TRBV5-1 | ASSLQLAGDTDTQY
TRBV15 | ATSIPGPDTQY